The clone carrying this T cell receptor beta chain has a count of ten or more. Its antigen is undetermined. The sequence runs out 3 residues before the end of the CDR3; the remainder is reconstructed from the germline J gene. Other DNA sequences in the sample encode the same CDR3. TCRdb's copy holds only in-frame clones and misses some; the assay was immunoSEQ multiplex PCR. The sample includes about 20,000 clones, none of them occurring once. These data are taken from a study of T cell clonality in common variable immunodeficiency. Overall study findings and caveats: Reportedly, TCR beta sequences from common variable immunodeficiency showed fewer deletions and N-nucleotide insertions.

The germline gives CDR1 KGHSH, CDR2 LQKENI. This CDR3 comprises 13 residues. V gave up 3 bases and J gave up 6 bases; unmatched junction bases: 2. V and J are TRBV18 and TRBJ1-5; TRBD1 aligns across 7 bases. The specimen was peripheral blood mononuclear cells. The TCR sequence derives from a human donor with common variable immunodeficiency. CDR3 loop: CASSPDRAQPQHF. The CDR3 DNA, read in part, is TGTGCCAGCTCACCCGACAGGGCTCAGCCC.